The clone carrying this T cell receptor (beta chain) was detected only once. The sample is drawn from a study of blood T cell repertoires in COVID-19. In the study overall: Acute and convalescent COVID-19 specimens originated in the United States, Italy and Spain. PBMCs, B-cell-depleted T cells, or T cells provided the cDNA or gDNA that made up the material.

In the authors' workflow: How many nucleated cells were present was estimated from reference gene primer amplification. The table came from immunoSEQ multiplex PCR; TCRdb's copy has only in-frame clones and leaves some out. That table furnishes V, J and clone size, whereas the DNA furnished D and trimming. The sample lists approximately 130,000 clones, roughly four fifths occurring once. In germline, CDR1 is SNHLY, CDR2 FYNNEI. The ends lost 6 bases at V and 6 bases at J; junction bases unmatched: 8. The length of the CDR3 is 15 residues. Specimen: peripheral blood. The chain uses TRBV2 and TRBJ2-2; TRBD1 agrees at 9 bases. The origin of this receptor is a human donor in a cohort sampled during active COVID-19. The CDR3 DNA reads TGTGCCAGCAGGGACCGCACAGGGGGCTCCGGGGAGCTGTTTTTT. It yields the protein CASRDRTGGSGELFF.